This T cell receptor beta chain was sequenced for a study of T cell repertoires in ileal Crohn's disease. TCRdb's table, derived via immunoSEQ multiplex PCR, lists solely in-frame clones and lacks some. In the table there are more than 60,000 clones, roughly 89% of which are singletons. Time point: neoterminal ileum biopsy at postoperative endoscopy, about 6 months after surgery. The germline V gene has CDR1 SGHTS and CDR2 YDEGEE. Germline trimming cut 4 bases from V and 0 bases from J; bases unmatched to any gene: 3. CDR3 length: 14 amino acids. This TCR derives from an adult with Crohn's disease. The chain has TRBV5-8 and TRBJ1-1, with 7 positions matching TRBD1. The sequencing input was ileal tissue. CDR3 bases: TGTGCCAGCAGCCTGACAGGGATGAACACTGAAGCTTTCTTT. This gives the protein CASSLTGMNTEAFF.